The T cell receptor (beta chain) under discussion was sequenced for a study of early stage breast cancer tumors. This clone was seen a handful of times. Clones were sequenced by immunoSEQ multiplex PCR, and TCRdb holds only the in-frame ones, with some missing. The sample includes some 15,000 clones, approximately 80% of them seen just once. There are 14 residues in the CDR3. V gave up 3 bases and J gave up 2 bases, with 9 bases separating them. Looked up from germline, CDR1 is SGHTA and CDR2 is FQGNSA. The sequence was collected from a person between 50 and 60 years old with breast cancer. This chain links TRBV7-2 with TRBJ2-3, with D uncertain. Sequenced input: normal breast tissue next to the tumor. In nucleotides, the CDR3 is TGTGCCAGCAGCTTGCACCCCTTCACAGATACGCAGTATTTT. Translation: CASSLHPFTDTQYF. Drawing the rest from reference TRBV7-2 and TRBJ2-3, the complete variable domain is GAGVSQSPSNKVTEKGKDVELRCDPISGHTALYWYRQSLGQGLEFLIYFQGNSAPDKSGLPSDRFSAERTGGSVSTLTIQRTQQEDSAVYLCASSLHPFTDTQYFGPGTRLTVL.